The 30 T cell receptor beta chains presented below share a single source sample, sequenced in a study of T cells in Graves' hyperthyroidism and ophthalmopathy. The TCR beta CDR3 regions underwent amplification using RNA transcripts as the source. The HTBI primer set served for first-round RT-PCR of the TCR CDR3. TCRdb independently ran MiXCR on the multiplex PCR reads; one entry per CDR3 protein. This table has 700,000 or so distinct CDR3 sequences, 15% to 20% appearing once. Sequencing input: blood. The origin of the receptors is a man in his late teens or twenties with Graves' hyperthyroidism.

The table lists this clonotype with many counts. This CDR3 is CASSFIGGSNQPQHF. The CDR3 coding sequence is TGTGCCAGCAGTTTCATAGGGGGCAGCAATCAGCCCCAGCATTTT. The chain has TRBV27 and TRBJ1-5; 7 positions match TRBD1. CDR3 length: 15 amino acids. CDR1 is MNHEY, CDR2 SMNVEV, per germline (reference sequence). The junction had 3 bases not matched to a gene; V was cut back by 3 bases and J by 1 base.

In this sample, this clonotype turned up many times. This chain connects TRBV5-8 to TRBJ2-3; the match to TRBD2 covers 8 bases. The V gene end was trimmed by 4 bases and the J gene end by 1 base; junction bases not matched to a gene: 5. Germline CDR1 is SGHTS and CDR2 is YDEGEE. The CDR3 length is 15 residues. CDR3 in DNA: TGTGCCAGCAGCCCGACACTAGCGGGCACAGATACGCAGTATTTT. It encodes CASSPTLAGTDTQYF.

As to this clonotype: A much larger clone sits a single nucleotide away, making a read error possible. The V gene is TRBV12-3 or TRBV12-4, the J gene TRBJ1-1; D is unclear. This CDR3 has 13 amino acids. The CDR3 spells CAGSFFGDTEAFF. Written as DNA, the CDR3 is TGTGCCGGCAGTTTCTTCGGGGACACTGAAGCTTTCTTT.

The J gene is TRBJ1-4, the V gene TRBV5-4, with D perhaps TRBD1 (5 bases). The germline V gene has CDR1 SGHNT and CDR2 YYREEE (reference sequence). The V gene lost 4 bases and the J gene lost 1 base, with 14 bases spanning the gap. The CDR3 totals 16 residues. In nucleotides, the CDR3 is TGTGCCAGCAGCCCCGGTGGCGGGGGAACTAATGAAAAACTGTTTTTT. It yields the protein CASSPGGGGTNEKLFF.

The sample holds many counts of this clonotype. J is TRBJ2-3 and V is TRBV27; D gene uncertain. The CDR3 loop spans 11 amino acids. Germline V CDR1 and CDR2: MNHEY, SMNVEV (reference sequence). V lost 10 bases to trimming and J lost 0 bases, with 5 bases between them. Written as DNA, the CDR3 is TGTGCCACTCATAGCACAGATACGCAGTATTTT. Amino acids: CATHSTDTQYF.

This clonotype was picked up a small number of times. The chain combines TRBV12-3 or TRBV12-4 with TRBJ2-3, with 7 bases fitting TRBD2. After removal of 11 bases from V and 5 bases from J, the junction contained 31 bases not matched to a gene. The CDR3 extends over 20 amino acids. DNA for the CDR3: TGTGCCGGCGGGGTGAAGGGCGAGGGTATAGTGGGAGGGCCCGAAGATACGCAGTATTTT. Translation: CAGGVKGEGIVGGPEDTQYF.

With regard to this clonotype: The CDR3 does not end in the conserved phenylalanine or tryptophan, so this is likely a read error. The chain recombines TRBV12-3 or TRBV12-4 with TRBJ1-1; TRBD1 is a possible D gene (5 bases). This CDR3 comprises 15 residues. V was shortened by 10 bases and J by 3 bases, with 21 bases between the two germline ends. Written as DNA, the CDR3 is TGTGCCAACACCCTAAGCCGACAGAGAGACACTGAAGCTTTCCTT. Amino acid sequence: CANTLSRQRDTEAFL.

V usage is TRBV9 and J usage is TRBJ1-4; D unclear. V lost 0 bases and J lost 4, with 10 bases in between. The CDR3 is 15 amino acids. Germline V gene sequence: CDR1 SGDLS, CDR2 YYNGEE. This chain's CDR3 is CASSVASQYNEKLFF. CDR3 DNA sequence: TGTGCCAGCAGCGTAGCTTCACAGTATAATGAAAAACTGTTTTTT.

This clonotype was picked up many times. The CDR3 spells CSATGLRRSTDTQYF. For the CDR3, the DNA is TGCAGTGCTACCGGGTTAAGGCGTAGCACAGATACGCAGTATTTT. The J gene is TRBJ2-3, the V gene TRBV20-1; D is undetermined. The CDR3 consists of 15 residues. CDR1 and CDR2 from the germline V gene are DFQATT and SNEGSKA (reference sequence). Trimming cost V 4 bases and J 0 bases, with 14 bases left between them.

This clonotype has ten or more counts. The chain links TRBV12-3 or TRBV12-4 to TRBJ1-1, with a tentative D call TRBD1 (6 bases). The CDR3 spans 14 residues. Trimming left V 6 bases short and J 0 bases short, with 11 bases between. The CDR3 loop is CASSNGGLNTEAFF. The CDR3, as DNA: TGTGCCAGCAGCAACGGGGGCTTGAACACTGAAGCTTTCTTT.

The sample holds many counts of this clonotype. This chain connects TRBV6-1 to TRBJ1-1; 7 bases line up with TRBD1. This CDR3 comprises 15 residues. V was pared by 6 bases and J by 7 bases, with 14 bases of the junction left unmatched. CDR1 MNHNS and CDR2 SASEGT come from the germline V gene. CDR3 loop: CASRLSGGGADEAFF. The CDR3 bases are TGTGCCAGCAGACTAAGCGGAGGGGGCGCCGATGAAGCTTTCTTT.

This rearrangement joins TRBV4-1 to TRBJ2-2; D might be TRBD2 (5 bases). CDR3 length equals 15 residues. V was shortened by 5 bases and J by 7 bases, with 17 bases between the two germline ends. Germline-derived CDR1 and CDR2 are MGHRA and YSYEKL. Here the CDR3 DNA reads TGCGCCAGCAGCGATACTGGACTGTCCGGCGGGGAGCTGTTTTTT. This translates into CASSDTGLSGGELFF.

J is TRBJ1-1 and V is TRBV25-1, with D possibly TRBD1 on 6 matching bases. The CDR3 is 14 amino acids. CDR1 MGHDK and CDR2 SYGVNS come from the germline V gene. Trimming took off 5 bases at V and 5 bases at J, with 15 bases between the two ends. CDR3: CASSQRQEGTEAFF. CDR3 DNA: TGTGCCAGCAGTCAGCGACAGGAGGGGACTGAAGCTTTCTTT.

V gene TRBV24-1 combines with J gene TRBJ2-1; D is perhaps TRBD1 or TRBD2 (5 bases each). V lost 1 base and J lost 3, with 9 bases in between. CDR3 size: 15 residues. The germline CDR1 and CDR2 sequences are KGHDR and SFDVKD. The CDR3 loop reads CATSDFGTDYNEQFF. CDR3 coding DNA: TGTGCCACCAGTGATTTCGGGACGGACTACAATGAGCAGTTCTTC.

This chain links TRBV6-1 with TRBJ1-4; D is unresolved. From germline, CDR1 is MNHNS and CDR2 SASEGT. The V and J ends lost 6 bases and 0 bases respectively, with 8 bases between them. This CDR3 comprises 14 residues. The CDR3 sequence is CASRTLSTNEKLFF. As DNA, the CDR3 is TGTGCCAGCAGGACGTTGTCAACTAATGAAAAACTGTTTTTT.

This clonotype has just a few counts. This chain connects TRBV19 to TRBJ2-6, with D possibly TRBD1 on 5 matching bases. Per germline, CDR1 LNHDA and CDR2 SQIVND (reference sequence). V was clipped by 9 bases and J by 3 bases, with 21 bases between them. The CDR3 loop spans 17 amino acids. The CDR3 nucleotides read TGTGCCAGCCCTGGGGCTAGATCTTGGGTTGGGGCCAACGTCCTGACTTTC. Translating it yields CASPGARSWVGANVLTF. The full variable domain, in which reference TRBV19 and TRBJ2-6 provide the parts outside the CDR3, is DGGITQSPKYLFRKEGQNVTLSCEQNLNHDAMYWYRQDPGQGLRLIYYSQIVNDFQKGDIAEGYSVSREKKESFPLTVTSAQKNPTAFYLCASPGARSWVGANVLTFGAGSRLTVL.

V and J are TRBV7-9 and TRBJ2-6; the match to TRBD1 covers 8 bases. J gave up 5 bases and V 5 bases, and 8 bases lay outside the gene matches. The length of the CDR3 is 16 residues. Per the germline V gene, CDR1 is SEHNR and CDR2 is FQNEAQ (reference sequence). CDR3 in DNA: TGTGCCAGCAGCACGCCCGACAGGGGCTGGGCCAACGTCCTGACTTTC. This sequence encodes CASSTPDRGWANVLTF.

This clonotype was seen repeatedly, ten times or more. The rearrangement uses TRBV20-1 and TRBJ2-5, with 12 positions matching TRBD2. With V trimmed by 5 bases and J by 1 base, 5 bases remained unmatched. The germline CDR1 and CDR2 sequences are DFQATT and SNEGSKA (reference sequence). CDR3 size: 15 residues. Here the CDR3 DNA reads TGCAGTGCTTTGGGACTAGCGGGTCTCCAAGAGACCCAGTACTTC. It is translated as CSALGLAGLQETQYF.

This sequence joins TRBV6-2 or TRBV6-3 and TRBJ1-3; perhaps TRBD1 as D (5 bases). The germline V gene has CDR1 MNHEY and CDR2 SVGEGT. V lost 6 bases, J lost 0 bases, and 12 bases lay in between. The CDR3 runs 15 residues. CDR3 in amino acids: CASRGPAYSGNTIYF. CDR3 bases: TGTGCCAGCAGGGGACCGGCGTACTCTGGAAACACCATATATTTT.

The chain recombines TRBV11-2 with TRBJ2-3; 9 bases fit TRBD2. There are 17 residues in the CDR3. Germline V gene lookup returns CDR1 SGHAT and CDR2 FQNNGV. Germline trimming cut 1 base from V and 6 bases from J; bases unmatched to any gene: 11. The CDR3 spells CASSLVRGTSRPDTQYF. Written as DNA, the CDR3 is TGTGCCAGCAGCTTAGTCAGGGGGACTAGCAGACCTGATACGCAGTATTTT.

This clonotype was counted ten times or more. The chain recombines TRBV28 with TRBJ2-7; 7 bases map to TRBD2. Germline V gene sequence: CDR1 MDHEN, CDR2 SYDVKM. The V segment lost 0 bases and the J segment 0 bases; nucleotides outside the gene matches: 2. The CDR3 covers 15 residues. The CDR3 spells CASSLWAGDSYEQYF. CDR3 DNA: TGTGCCAGCAGTTTATGGGCGGGAGACTCCTACGAGCAGTACTTC.

This clonotype was picked up a small number of times. The genes are TRBV6-1 and TRBJ1-2, with 8 positions matching TRBD1. The CDR3 is made up of 15 amino acids. CDR1 and CDR2 (germline): MNHNS, SASEGT. Trimming removed 5 bases from V and 4 bases from J; junction bases left unmatched: 9. The CDR3 region is CASSPPGQVLYGYTF. Written as DNA, the CDR3 is TGTGCCAGCAGTCCCCCGGGACAGGTTCTCTATGGCTACACCTTC.

This clonotype came up a few times. The chain carries TRBV20-1 and TRBJ2-1, with TRBD2 matching 11 bases. CDR1 is DFQATT, CDR2 SNEGSKA, per germline (reference sequence). CDR3 length equals 16 residues. As DNA, the CDR3 is TGCACCTGGGGAGGACTAGCGGGCGCCTCCTACAATGAGCAGTTCTTC. Translated: CTWGGLAGASYNEQFF.

The V call is TRBV2, the J call TRBJ1-1; D perhaps matches TRBD1 (6 bases). Looked up from germline, CDR1 is SNHLY and CDR2 is FYNNEI. The CDR3 runs 18 residues. V was cut by 9 bases and J by 0 bases, with 26 bases left in between. The chain's CDR3 is CARVTQIGQRVMNTEAFF. In DNA form, the CDR3 reads TGTGCCAGAGTGACCCAAATCGGACAGAGAGTCATGAACACTGAAGCTTTCTTT.

The chain carries TRBV28 and TRBJ1-5, with D perhaps matching TRBD1 (6 bases). Trimming took off 4 bases at V and 8 bases at J, with 18 bases between the two ends. This CDR3 is 15 amino acids long. Germline V gene data show CDR1 as MDHEN and CDR2 as SYDVKM. CDR3 nucleotides: TGTGCCAGCAGTTCGGGGGCAACAGGATCCAAGCCCCAGCATTTT. This sequence encodes CASSSGATGSKPQHF. The complete variable domain, with remaining parts taken from reference TRBV28 and TRBJ1-5, reads DVKVTQSSRYLVKRTGEKVFLECVQDMDHENMFWYRQDPGLGLRLIYFSYDVKMKEKGDIPEGYSVSREKKERFSLILESASTNQTSMYLCASSSGATGSKPQHFGDGTRLSIL.

This clonotype was seen many times. V gene TRBV28 combines with J gene TRBJ2-4; no clear D gene. CDR1 MDHEN and CDR2 SYDVKM come from the germline V gene. The CDR3 is made up of 11 amino acids. Trimming took off 5 bases at V and 6 bases at J, with 5 bases between the two ends. The CDR3 here is CASSPGNIQYF. DNA of the CDR3: TGTGCCAGCAGTCCAGGAAACATTCAGTACTTC.

This clonotype was recorded many times. V is TRBV27 and J is TRBJ2-3; 7 nucleotides line up with TRBD2. The CDR3 has 16 residues. The V and J ends lost 0 bases and 0 bases, in that order; junction bases with no gene match: 3. Germline CDR1 reads MNHEY; CDR2 reads SMNVEV (reference sequence). CDR3 in DNA: TGTGCCAGCAGTTTATCGCTGCGGGGGAGCACAGATACGCAGTATTTT. Protein product: CASSLSLRGSTDTQYF.

The V call is TRBV4-1, the J call TRBJ2-3; TRBD2 matches 11 bases. This CDR3 region has 17 residues. Germline trimming cut 1 base from V and 1 base from J; bases unmatched to any gene: 4. Germline V gene lookup returns CDR1 MGHRA and CDR2 YSYEKL. The CDR3 coding sequence is TGCGCCAGCAGCCAAGTGACTAGCGGGATGGGCACAGATACGCAGTATTTT. Amino acids: CASSQVTSGMGTDTQYF.

This clonotype was observed a few times. The chain uses TRBV5-6 and TRBJ2-1; TRBD2 agrees at 11 bases. Germline CDR1 is SGHDT and CDR2 is YYEEEE. Trimming took 3 bases from V and 3 from J; bases not matched to a gene: 11. The length of the CDR3 is 18 residues. The CDR3 is CASSSGGPLAGVYNEQFF. Here the CDR3 DNA reads TGTGCCAGCAGCTCGGGAGGCCCACTAGCGGGAGTCTACAATGAGCAGTTCTTC.

The rearrangement uses TRBV2 and TRBJ2-1, with TRBD2 identical over 7 bases. Germline CDR1 reads SNHLY; CDR2 reads FYNNEI. The V segment lost 2 bases and the J segment 1 base; nucleotides outside the gene matches: 2. The CDR3 consists of 15 residues. The DNA of the CDR3 is TGTGCCAGCAGTGAATCTAGCGGATCCTACAATGAGCAGTTCTTC. Protein product: CASSESSGSYNEQFF.